One sample yielded the 3 T cell receptor beta chains listed below, sequenced in a study of cytomegalovirus exposure and HLA in healthy donors. PCR involved 60 Vbeta and 13 Jbeta primers. Clones were sequenced by immunoSEQ multiplex PCR, and TCRdb holds only the in-frame ones, with some missing. Of 100,000 to 150,000 clones listed, roughly three fifths were seen once; the top ten hold around 8.8%. Sequencing was carried out using PBMCs. The source is a middle-aged woman in good health and CMV-seropositive.

The V gene is TRBV5-4, the J gene TRBJ2-1; TRBD2 matches at 10 bases. This CDR3 region has 15 residues. The J segment lost 4 bases and the V segment lost 0 bases, leaving 1 base of the junction unmatched. CDR1 is SGHNT, CDR2 YYREEE, per germline (reference sequence). The CDR3 loop reads CASSLELAGYNEQFF. In DNA form, the CDR3 reads TGTGCCAGCAGCTTGGAACTAGCGGGATACAATGAGCAGTTCTTC.

This clone has only a few counts. Mismatch with germline at one junction end may stem from a read error. The rearrangement joins TRBV7-7 to TRBJ2-2, with 8 nucleotides matching TRBD2. The CDR3 covers 15 residues. Germline loops: CDR1 SSHAT, CDR2 FNYEAQ (reference sequence). Written as DNA, the CDR3 is TGTGCTAGCAGCCCCCGGGGGGGCCACACCGGGGAGCTGTTTTTT. Protein sequence: CASSPRGGHTGELFF. Combining the CDR3 with reference TRBV7-7 and TRBJ2-2 gives the whole variable domain GAGVSQSPRYKVTKRGQDVTLRCDPISSHATLYWYQQALGQGPEFLTYFNYEAQPDKSGLPSDRFSAERPEGSISTLTIQRTEQRDSAMYRCASSPRGGHTGELFFGEGSRLTVL.

This chain uses TRBV11-1 with TRBJ2-7, with 9 bases fitting TRBD1. The V gene's germline CDR1 is SGHAT and CDR2 FQDESV (reference sequence). The V and J ends lost 1 base and 3 bases, in that order; junction bases with no gene match: 4. The CDR3 is 15 amino acids. CDR3 sequence: CASSLVGTGNYEQYF. The DNA for the CDR3 is TGTGCCAGCAGCTTAGTCGGGACAGGGAACTACGAGCAGTACTTC.